These 5 T cell receptor beta chains originate from one sample sequenced in a study of T cells in Graves' hyperthyroidism and ophthalmopathy. Amplification yielded TCR beta CDR3 regions, with RNA transcripts as the source. First-round RT-PCR with HTBI primers amplified the TCR CDR3 region. TCRdb independently ran MiXCR on the multiplex PCR reads; one entry per CDR3 protein. The sample includes more than 550,000 distinct CDR3 sequences, about 18% of them seen just once. Sequenced input: blood. The receptors were gathered from a man between 50 and 59 years old with Graves' hyperthyroidism.

The chain combines TRBV30 with TRBJ1-5, with D maybe TRBD1 (6 bases). The CDR3 sequence is 15 residues long. V was cut by 0 bases and J by 4 bases, with 13 bases left in between. Germline CDR1 reads GTSNPN; CDR2 reads SVGIG (reference sequence). The CDR3 region has the DNA TGTGCCTGGAGTGTACGGGAGGGGGTAAATCAGCCCCAGCATTTT. This sequence encodes CAWSVREGVNQPQHF.

The CDR3 sequence: CASSQDPDEQYF. CDR3 bases: TGTGCCAGCAGCCAAGATCCGGACGAGCAGTACTTC. This chain joins TRBV3-1 and TRBJ2-7; D remains unclear. The germline V and J ends were trimmed by 0 bases and 5 bases, with 5 bases remaining between them. There are 12 residues in the CDR3. The germline gives CDR1 LGHDT, CDR2 YNNKEL (reference sequence).

In its sample, this clonotype was seen many times. The CDR3 sequence: CATRTSGSRETQYF. In nucleotides, the CDR3 is TGTGCCACCCGGACTAGCGGGAGTCGAGAGACCCAGTACTTC. This sequence joins TRBV6-2 or TRBV6-3 and TRBJ2-5; 13 bases are shared with TRBD2. The length of the CDR3 is 14 residues. J was trimmed by 4 bases and V by 10 bases; bases with no gene match: 6. From germline, CDR1 is MNHEY and CDR2 SVGEGT.

There are many counts of this clonotype. The V call is TRBV7-3, the J call TRBJ2-1; no reliable D call. In germline, CDR1 is SGHTA, CDR2 FQGTGA. The CDR3 length is 14 residues. V was trimmed by 2 bases and J by 5 bases, leaving 10 bases between them. CDR3 DNA sequence: TGTGCCAGCAGCTTATCGCTGGAAAACAATGAGCAGTTCTTC. It translates to CASSLSLENNEQFF.

There are a few counts of this clonotype. J is TRBJ1-1 and V is TRBV29-1, with D possibly matching TRBD1 (5 bases). Trimming pared 4 bases from V and 6 bases from J, leaving 6 bases between. The CDR3 covers 10 residues. Germline values: CDR1 SQVTM, CDR2 ANQGSEA. The CDR3 spells CSVGGAEAFF. CDR3 bases: TGCAGCGTTGGAGGGGCTGAAGCTTTCTTT. The variable domain in full, with the rest retrieved from reference TRBV29-1 and TRBJ1-1, is SAVISQKPSRDICQRGTSLTIQCQVDSQVTMMFWYRQQPGQSLTLIATANQGSEATYESGFVIDKFPISRPNLTFSTLTVSNMSPEDSSIYLCSVGGAEAFFGQGTRLTVV.